Below are 18 T cell receptor beta chains sequenced from a single sample in a study of OX40 agonist ivuxolimab in advanced cancers. Data came from immunoSEQ multiplex PCR; TCRdb stores just in-frame clones and leaves some out. The sample comprises fewer than 70,000 clones, 75% to 90% of which are singletons, and roughly 16% rests with the top ten. The sequenced sample was CD4+ or CD8+ T cells sorted from blood, obtained in a trial of the OX40 agonist ivuxolimab. These receptors were obtained from an adult with an advanced solid tumor such as melanoma, head and neck, liver or kidney cancer.

The V call is TRBV19, the J call TRBJ1-1, with 11 bases aligning to TRBD1. The CDR3 totals 15 residues. CDR1 LNHDA and CDR2 SQIVND come from the germline V gene (reference sequence). Trimming at V came to 4 bases and at J to 1 base, leaving 2 bases not matched to a gene. In DNA, the CDR3 is TGTGCCAGTAGTACGGGACAGGGGGGGAACACTGAAGCTTTCTTT. The encoded protein is CASSTGQGGNTEAFF.

CDR3 loop: CASSPGTTYLDEQFF. The DNA of the CDR3 is TGTGCCAGCAGCCCCGGGACTACCTACCTGGATGAGCAGTTCTTC. The V and J genes are TRBV14 and TRBJ2-1; TRBD2 matches at 7 bases. This CDR3 region has 15 residues. With 4 bases clipped from V and 8 bases from J, the junction kept 11 bases outside the gene matches. CDR1 and CDR2 (germline): SGHDN, FVKESK.

This clone was found once. The chain carries TRBV25-1 and TRBJ1-1; no definite D call. CDR1 and CDR2 from the germline V gene are MGHDK and SYGVNS. CDR3 length equals 16 residues. V lost 8 bases to trimming and J lost 2 bases, with 21 bases between them. DNA for the CDR3: TGTGCCAGCCCAGCCCGGGGAACGGGCGACAACACTGAAGCTTTCTTT. This codes for CASPARGTGDNTEAFF. The variable domain in full, completed from reference TRBV25-1 and TRBJ1-1, reads EADIYQTPRYLVIGTGKKITLECSQTMGHDKMYWYQQDPGMELHLIHYSYGVNSTEKGDLSSESTVSRIRTEHFPLTLESARPSHTSQYLCASPARGTGDNTEAFFGQGTRLTVV.

This clone was counted between two and nine times. The chain uses TRBV5-1 and TRBJ1-1; the D is unclear. Trimming removed 5 bases at V and 4 bases at J, with 9 bases between. The CDR3 spans 12 residues. Germline assignment: CDR1 SGHRS and CDR2 YFSETQ. CDR3 sequence reads: CASRTSGTEAFF. Written as DNA, the CDR3 is TGCGCCAGCAGGACGTCGGGCACTGAAGCTTTCTTT.

Comments on this clone: It is likely a read error: a sequence one base away is far more abundant. The gene calls are TRBV6-6 and TRBJ2-1; 9 bases are shared with TRBD2. This CDR3 region has 14 residues. V lost 5 bases to trimming and J lost 5 bases; unmatched junction nucleotides: 4. The germline V gene has CDR1 MNHNY and CDR2 SVGAGI (reference sequence). CDR3 coding DNA: TGTGCCAGCAGTGAGGCGGGAGGGCACAATGAGCAGTTCTTC. Amino acids: CASSEAGGHNEQFF.

V usage is TRBV4-1 and J usage is TRBJ2-7; 12 bases agree with TRBD1. Germline CDR1 MGHRA, CDR2 YSYEKL. The J segment lost 6 bases and the V segment lost 0 bases, leaving 9 bases of the junction unmatched. The CDR3 extends over 17 amino acids. The CDR3 is CASSQEGWDRGPTEQYF. DNA for the CDR3: TGCGCCAGCAGCCAAGAGGGGTGGGACAGGGGGCCTACCGAGCAGTACTTC.

This chain joins TRBV6-1 and TRBJ1-5; D possibly corresponds to TRBD1 (6 bases). Per germline, CDR1 MNHNS and CDR2 SASEGT. This CDR3 is built from 15 residues. V was trimmed by 7 bases and J by 9 bases, leaving 22 bases between them. CDR3 sequence (DNA): TGTGCCAGCAAACCCCCCGGGGGCAGGGGTGGGCCCCAGCATTTT. Protein product: CASKPPGGRGGPQHF.

The chain has TRBV7-2 and TRBJ1-6, with D perhaps TRBD1 (5 bases). Per germline, CDR1 SGHTA and CDR2 FQGNSA. The CDR3 spans 15 residues. V lost 0 bases and J 9 bases, leaving 12 bases between the germline ends. The CDR3 is CASSLAGGFGSPLHF. Here the CDR3 DNA reads TGTGCCAGCAGCTTAGCGGGGGGGTTTGGTTCACCCCTCCACTTT. The full variable domain, completed using reference TRBV7-2 and TRBJ1-6, is GAGVSQSPSNKVTEKGKDVELRCDPISGHTALYWYRQSLGQGLEFLIYFQGNSAPDKSGLPSDRFSAERTGGSVSTLTIQRTQQEDSAVYLCASSLAGGFGSPLHFGNGTRLTVT.

The gene calls are TRBV28 and TRBJ1-3, with TRBD1 identical over 7 bases. This CDR3 is built from 16 residues. Germline CDR1 is MDHEN and CDR2 is SYDVKM. V gave up 3 bases and J gave up 0 bases; unmatched junction bases: 5. Here the CDR3 reads CASSFLGTASGNTIYF. The CDR3 nucleotides are TGTGCCAGCAGTTTTTTAGGGACAGCCTCTGGAAACACCATATATTTT.

The chain is built from TRBV5-1 and TRBJ1-6, with a tentative D call TRBD1 (6 bases). V lost 1 base and J lost 4, with 12 bases in between. Germline V gives CDR1 SGHRS, CDR2 YFSETQ. There are 16 residues in the CDR3. Here the CDR3 DNA reads TGCGCCAGCAGCTTGCAAGGGGGGGCTTATAATTCACCCCTCCACTTT. Amino acid sequence: CASSLQGGAYNSPLHF.

The chain carries TRBV7-9 and TRBJ2-5, with D possibly TRBD1 on 5 matching bases. The end of the DNA is better explained by TRBJ2-7, so the J call may be wrong. The CDR3 is 14 residues long. The germline V gene has CDR1 SEHNR and CDR2 FQNEAQ (reference sequence). CDR3 residues: CASSLRQSSYEQYF. DNA for the CDR3: TGTGCCAGCAGCTTAAGACAGAGCTCCTACGAGCAGTACTTC.

About this clone: The same CDR3 can be traced to other DNA sequences in this sample. V usage is TRBV19 and J usage is TRBJ2-1, with TRBD2 as a possible D gene (5 bases). Trimming removed 6 bases from V and 7 bases from J, with 13 bases in between. The CDR3 is 13 amino acids. Germline V gives CDR1 LNHDA, CDR2 SQIVND (reference sequence). In nucleotides, the CDR3 is TGTGCCAGTAGCCTTACGCGAGGGAATGAGCAGTTCTTC. Its protein is CASSLTRGNEQFF.

The gene calls are TRBV5-6 and TRBJ1-6; D is undetermined. Germline CDR1 and CDR2: SGHDT and YYEEEE. The CDR3 spans 15 residues. V was pared by 0 bases and J by 4 bases, with 8 bases between. CDR3 protein: CASSLGIWYNSPLHF. The DNA of the CDR3 is TGTGCCAGCAGCTTGGGGATATGGTATAATTCACCCCTCCACTTT.

This clone was counted only a few times. The chain joins TRBV7-2 to TRBJ2-7; D is undetermined. The germline CDR1 and CDR2 sequences are SGHTA and FQGNSA. CDR3 length: 15 residues. V lost 5 bases, J lost 3 bases, and 17 bases lay in between. The CDR3 region has the DNA TGTGCCAGCAGCCCCGGTTTCAGCAGACACTACGAGCAGTACTTC. It specifies CASSPGFSRHYEQYF.

The chain couples TRBV7-2 to TRBJ2-1, with 8 bases identical to TRBD1. The CDR3 loop spans 15 amino acids. With V trimmed by 8 bases and J by 4 bases, 10 bases remained unmatched. The germline CDR1 and CDR2 sequences are SGHTA and FQGNSA. CDR3 DNA sequence: TGTGCCAGCGGATTCTACAGGGGGATATACAATGAGCAGTTCTTC. Translation gives CASGFYRGIYNEQFF.

The chain recombines TRBV5-1 with TRBJ1-5; 7 positions agree with TRBD1. In germline, CDR1 is SGHRS, CDR2 YFSETQ. The CDR3 runs 14 residues. V trimming: 5 bases; J trimming: 4 bases; junction bases outside the gene matches: 6. The CDR3 loop is CASRLTGPNQPQHF. The CDR3 region has the DNA TGCGCCAGCAGACTGACAGGGCCGAATCAGCCCCAGCATTTT.

The chain is built from TRBV9 and TRBJ2-1; D possibly corresponds to TRBD1 (6 bases). Germline values: CDR1 SGDLS, CDR2 YYNGEE. Trimming removed 3 bases from V and 2 bases from J, with 9 bases in between. This CDR3 is 14 amino acids long. In DNA, the CDR3 is TGTGCCAGCAGCGACGGGACAACCTACAATGAGCAGTTCTTC. Its protein is CASSDGTTYNEQFF.

This clone was counted a few times. V and J are TRBV2 and TRBJ1-2; D is unresolved. CDR1 and CDR2 from the germline V gene are SNHLY and FYNNEI. CDR3 length: 14 residues. The V end lost 2 bases, the J end lost 8 bases, and 15 bases lay between the germline ends. The CDR3 is CASSETMDLVGYTF. In DNA, the CDR3 is TGTGCCAGCAGTGAAACAATGGACCTCGTAGGCTACACCTTC.